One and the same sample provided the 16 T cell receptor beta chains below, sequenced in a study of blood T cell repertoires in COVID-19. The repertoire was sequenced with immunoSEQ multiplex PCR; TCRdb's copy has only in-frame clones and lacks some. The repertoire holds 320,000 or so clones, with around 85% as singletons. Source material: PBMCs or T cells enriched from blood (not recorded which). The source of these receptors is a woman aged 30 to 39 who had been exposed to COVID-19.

CDR3 nucleotide sequence: TGCGCCGGTCTACAGGGGGTTGGGAGCAATCAGCCCCAGCATTTT. It encodes CAGLQGVGSNQPQHF. The V call is TRBV5-1, the J call TRBJ1-5, with 8 positions matching TRBD1. V dropped 10 bases and J dropped 1; count of bases not matched to a gene: 10. CDR1 is SGHRS and CDR2 is YFSETQ in the germline V gene. The CDR3 runs 15 residues.

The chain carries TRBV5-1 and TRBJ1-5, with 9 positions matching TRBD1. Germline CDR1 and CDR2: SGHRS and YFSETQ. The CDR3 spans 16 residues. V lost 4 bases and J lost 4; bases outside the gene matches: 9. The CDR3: CASSTGTGKANQPQHF. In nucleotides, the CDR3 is TGCGCCAGCAGCACCGGGACAGGGAAGGCAAATCAGCCCCAGCATTTT.

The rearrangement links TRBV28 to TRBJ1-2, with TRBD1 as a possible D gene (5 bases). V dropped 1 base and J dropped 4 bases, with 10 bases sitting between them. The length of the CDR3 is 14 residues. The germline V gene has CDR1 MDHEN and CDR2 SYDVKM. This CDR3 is CASSLSGQGYGYTF. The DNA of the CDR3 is TGTGCCAGCAGTTTATCCGGCCAGGGCTATGGCTACACCTTC.

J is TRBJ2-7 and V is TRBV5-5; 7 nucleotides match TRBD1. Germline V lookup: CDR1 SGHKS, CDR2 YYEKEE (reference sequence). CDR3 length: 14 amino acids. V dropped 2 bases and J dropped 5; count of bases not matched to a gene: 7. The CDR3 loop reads CASSFQGEYDEQYF. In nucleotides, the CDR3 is TGTGCCAGCAGCTTCCAGGGGGAATACGACGAGCAGTACTTC.

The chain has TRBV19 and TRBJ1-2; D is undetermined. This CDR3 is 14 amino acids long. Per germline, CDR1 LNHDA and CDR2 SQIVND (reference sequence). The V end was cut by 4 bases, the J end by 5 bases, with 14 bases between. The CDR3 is CASSKDVDGYGYTF. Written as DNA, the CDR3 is TGTGCCAGTAGTAAAGATGTTGACGGGTATGGCTACACCTTC. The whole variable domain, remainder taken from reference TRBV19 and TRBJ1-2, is DGGITQSPKYLFRKEGQNVTLSCEQNLNHDAMYWYRQDPGQGLRLIYYSQIVNDFQKGDIAEGYSVSREKKESFPLTVTSAQKNPTAFYLCASSKDVDGYGYTFGSGTRLTVV.

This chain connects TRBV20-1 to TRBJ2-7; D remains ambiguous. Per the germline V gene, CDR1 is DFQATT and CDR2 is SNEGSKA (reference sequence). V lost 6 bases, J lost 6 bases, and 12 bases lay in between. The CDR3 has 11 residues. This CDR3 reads CSAIHLAEQYF. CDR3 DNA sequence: TGCAGTGCCATACACCTCGCCGAGCAGTACTTC.

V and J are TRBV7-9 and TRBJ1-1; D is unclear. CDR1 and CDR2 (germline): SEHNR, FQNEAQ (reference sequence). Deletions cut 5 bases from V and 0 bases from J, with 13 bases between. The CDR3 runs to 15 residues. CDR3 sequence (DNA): TGTGCCAGCAGCCTCGGGTTCGCCGTGAACACTGAAGCTTTCTTT. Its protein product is CASSLGFAVNTEAFF. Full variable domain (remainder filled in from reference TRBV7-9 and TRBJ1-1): DTGVSQNPRHKITKRGQNVTFRCDPISEHNRLYWYRQTLGQGPEFLTYFQNEAQLEKSRLLSDRFSAERPKGSFSTLEIQRTEQGDSAMYLCASSLGFAVNTEAFFGQGTRLTVV.

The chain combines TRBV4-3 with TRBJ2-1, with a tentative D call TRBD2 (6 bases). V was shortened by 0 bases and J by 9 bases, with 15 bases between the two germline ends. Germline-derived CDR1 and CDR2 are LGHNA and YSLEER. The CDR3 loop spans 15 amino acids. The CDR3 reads CASSQDPRKEGEQFF. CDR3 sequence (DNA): TGCGCCAGCAGCCAAGATCCCAGGAAGGAGGGTGAGCAGTTCTTC.

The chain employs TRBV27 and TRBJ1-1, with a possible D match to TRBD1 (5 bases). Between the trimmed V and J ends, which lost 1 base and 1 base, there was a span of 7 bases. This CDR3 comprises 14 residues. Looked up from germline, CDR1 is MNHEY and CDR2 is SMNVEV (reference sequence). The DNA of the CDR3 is TGTGCCAGCAGTTTATTCACAGGGAACACTGAAGCTTTCTTT. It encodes CASSLFTGNTEAFF.

The CDR3 DNA reads TGCGCCAGCAGCTTGTCGAGGACCGGGGAGCTGTTTTTT. This encodes CASSLSRTGELFF. The V call is TRBV5-1, the J call TRBJ2-2; no reliable D call. Per the germline V gene, CDR1 is SGHRS and CDR2 is YFSETQ. V lost 1 base and J 5 bases, leaving 6 bases between the germline ends. The CDR3 consists of 13 residues.

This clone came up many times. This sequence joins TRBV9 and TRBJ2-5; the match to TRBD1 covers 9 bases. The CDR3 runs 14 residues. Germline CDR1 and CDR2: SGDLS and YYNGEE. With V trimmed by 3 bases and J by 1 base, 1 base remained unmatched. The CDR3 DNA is TGTGCCAGCAGCGGGGACAGGGTCCAAGAGACCCAGTACTTC. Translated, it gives CASSGDRVQETQYF.

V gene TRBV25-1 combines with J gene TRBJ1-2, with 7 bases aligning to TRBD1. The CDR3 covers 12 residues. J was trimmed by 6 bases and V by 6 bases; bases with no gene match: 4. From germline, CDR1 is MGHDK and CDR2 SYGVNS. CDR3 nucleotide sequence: TGTGCCAGCAGGGGACAGTACCATGGCTACACCTTC. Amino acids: CASRGQYHGYTF.

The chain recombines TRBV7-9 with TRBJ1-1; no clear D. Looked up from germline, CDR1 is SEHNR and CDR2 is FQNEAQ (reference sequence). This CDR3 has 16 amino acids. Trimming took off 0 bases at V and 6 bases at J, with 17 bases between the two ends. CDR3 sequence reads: CASSLAGGQVSAEAFF. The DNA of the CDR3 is TGTGCCAGCAGCTTAGCAGGAGGGCAAGTAAGTGCTGAAGCTTTCTTT.

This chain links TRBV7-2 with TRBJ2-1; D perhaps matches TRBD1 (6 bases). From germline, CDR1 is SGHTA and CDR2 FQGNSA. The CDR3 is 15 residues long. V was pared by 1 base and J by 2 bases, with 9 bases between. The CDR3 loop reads CASSLGQGTYNEQFF. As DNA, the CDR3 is TGTGCCAGCAGCTTAGGGCAGGGGACCTACAATGAGCAGTTCTTC.

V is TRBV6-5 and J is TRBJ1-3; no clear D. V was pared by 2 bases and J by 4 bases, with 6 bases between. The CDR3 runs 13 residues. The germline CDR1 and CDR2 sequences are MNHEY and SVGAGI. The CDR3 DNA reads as TGTGCCAGCAGTTACCGGGGAGGAAACACCATATATTTT. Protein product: CASSYRGGNTIYF.

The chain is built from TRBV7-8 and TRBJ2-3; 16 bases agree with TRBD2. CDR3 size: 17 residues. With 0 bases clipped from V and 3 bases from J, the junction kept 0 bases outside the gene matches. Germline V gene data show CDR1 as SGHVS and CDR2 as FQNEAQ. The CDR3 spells CASSLAGLAGGTDTQYF. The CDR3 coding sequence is TGTGCCAGCAGCTTAGCGGGACTAGCGGGAGGGACAGATACGCAGTATTTT.